The 28 T cell receptor beta chains below all came from one sample that was sequenced in a study of shared clonotypes between healthy human individuals. Method: immunoSEQ multiplex PCR; TCRdb's copy keeps in-frame clones and lacks some. The data contain over 2 million clones, 95% of them singletons. The sequencing sample was made of naive CD4+ T cells sorted from blood. Stated subset: CD45RA+ positively selected. These receptors came from a man younger than 35 in good health.

The chain recombines TRBV4-1 with TRBJ2-7, with 10 bases fitting TRBD1. V gave up 1 base and J gave up 0 bases; unmatched junction bases: 12. The germline CDR1 and CDR2 sequences are MGHRA and YSYEKL. This CDR3 comprises 19 residues. CDR3 nucleotide sequence: TGCGCCAGCAGCCAAGGACCGGGACAGGGGAAAAAGAGCTCCTACGAGCAGTACTTC. It codes for CASSQGPGQGKKSSYEQYF.

This sequence joins TRBV5-6 and TRBJ1-6; D ambiguous. Germline V lookup: CDR1 SGHDT, CDR2 YYEEEE. V was clipped by 0 bases and J by 4 bases, with 8 bases between them. The CDR3 is 15 amino acids. CDR3 amino acids: CASSLGTEYNSPLHF. Written as DNA, the CDR3 is TGTGCCAGCAGCTTGGGCACAGAATATAATTCACCCCTCCACTTT.

This clone was seen a single time. The chain uses TRBV12-2 and TRBJ2-3; the D call in the table, TRBD1, was not verified against the DNA. TRBV12-2 has pseudogene status. The CDR3 extends over 18 amino acids. The CDR3 sequence: CASRLIRHETYPGGTQYF. In DNA, the CDR3 is TGTGCAAGTCGCCTCATCCGTCATGAGACTTATCCAGGGGGTACGCAGTATTTT.

The chain employs TRBV19 and TRBJ2-7; perhaps D is TRBD1 or TRBD2 (6 bases each). The CDR3 extends over 15 amino acids. The germline V gene encodes CDR1 LNHDA and CDR2 SQIVND (reference sequence). V lost 3 bases and J lost 0, with 12 bases in between. In nucleotides, the CDR3 is TGTGCCAGTAGTATTGGAGGGGGGTTCTCCTACGAGCAGTACTTC. Residues: CASSIGGGFSYEQYF.

The rearrangement joins TRBV19 to TRBJ2-3; 11 nucleotides line up with TRBD2. V was pared by 10 bases and J by 1 base, with 10 bases of the junction left unmatched. There are 16 residues in the CDR3. Germline V CDR1 and CDR2: LNHDA, SQIVND (reference sequence). This chain's CDR3 is CATTVTSGIRTDTQYF. The DNA for the CDR3 is TGTGCCACCACCGTGACTAGCGGGATACGCACAGATACGCAGTATTTT. The entire variable domain, with the rest obtained from reference TRBV19 and TRBJ2-3, is as follows: DGGITQSPKYLFRKEGQNVTLSCEQNLNHDAMYWYRQDPGQGLRLIYYSQIVNDFQKGDIAEGYSVSREKKESFPLTVTSAQKNPTAFYLCATTVTSGIRTDTQYFGPGTRLTVL.

With regard to this clone: Other DNA sequences in this sample translate to the same CDR3. The J gene is TRBJ1-4, the V gene TRBV6-1; D remains ambiguous. Between the trimmed V and J ends, which lost 3 bases and 7 bases, there was a span of 12 bases. Germline CDR1 reads MNHNS; CDR2 reads SASEGT. The CDR3 sequence is 14 residues long. This chain's CDR3 is CASSDPSRGEKLFF. CDR3 DNA sequence: TGTGCCAGCAGTGACCCCTCCCGGGGTGAAAAACTGTTTTTT.

This clone was seen only once. This chain connects TRBV28 to TRBJ2-1; D remains unclear. Trimming removed 4 bases from V and 12 bases from J, with 10 bases in between. There are 11 residues in the CDR3. CDR1 MDHEN and CDR2 SYDVKM come from the germline V gene. Here the CDR3 reads CASSSSRWQFF. The CDR3 DNA follows: TGTGCCAGCAGTTCCTCTCGCTGGCAGTTCTTC.

The chain has TRBV5-1 and TRBJ2-3, with a weak D call TRBD2 (6 bases). V lost 0 bases and J 1 base, leaving 12 bases between the germline ends. The germline gives CDR1 SGHRS, CDR2 YFSETQ. CDR3 length: 16 residues. CDR3: CASSLGWGGGTDTQYF. CDR3 bases: TGCGCCAGCAGCTTGGGTTGGGGAGGCGGCACAGATACGCAGTATTTT.

The genes are TRBV7-9 and TRBJ2-5, with a tentative D call TRBD2 (6 bases). V shed 6 bases and J shed 2 bases, with 13 bases lying between them. CDR1 and CDR2 from the germline V gene are SEHNR and FQNEAQ (reference sequence). The CDR3 covers 14 residues. The CDR3 loop reads CASSYGGAQETQYF. The CDR3 DNA reads TGTGCCAGCAGTTACGGCGGGGCACAAGAGACCCAGTACTTC. Supplemented by reference TRBV7-9 and TRBJ2-5, the full variable domain reads DTGVSQNPRHKITKRGQNVTFRCDPISEHNRLYWYRQTLGQGPEFLTYFQNEAQLEKSRLLSDRFSAERPKGSFSTLEIQRTEQGDSAMYLCASSYGGAQETQYFGPGTRLLVL.

CDR3 loop: CAWGPAPETQYF. Here the CDR3 DNA reads TGTGCCTGGGGCCCTGCCCCGGAGACCCAGTACTTC. V gene TRBV30 combines with J gene TRBJ2-5, with unresolved D. The CDR3 has 12 amino acids. Germline CDR1 and CDR2: GTSNPN and SVGIG (reference sequence). V was shortened by 5 bases and J by 5 bases, with 12 bases between the two germline ends. Drawing the rest from reference TRBV30 and TRBJ2-5, the complete variable domain is SQTIHQWPATLVQPVGSPLSLECTVEGTSNPNLYWYRQAAGRGLQLLFYSVGIGQISSEVPQNLSASRPQDRQFILSSKKLLLSDSGFYLCAWGPAPETQYFGPGTRLLVL.

The gene calls are TRBV18 and TRBJ2-7; 9 bases map to TRBD1. This CDR3 is built from 15 residues. V was pared by 1 base and J by 1 base, with 2 bases of the junction left unmatched. The germline gives CDR1 KGHSH, CDR2 LQKENI. CDR3 in amino acids: CASSPRDRESYEQYF. The CDR3 DNA follows: TGTGCCAGCTCACCACGGGACAGGGAGTCCTACGAGCAGTACTTC.

V gene TRBV10-2 combines with J gene TRBJ1-5; D is uncertain. The CDR3 loop spans 14 amino acids. Trimming took off 6 bases at V and 3 bases at J, with 12 bases between the two ends. In germline, CDR1 is WSHSY, CDR2 SAAADI. The CDR3 loop is CASSFRGSNQPQHF. In nucleotides, the CDR3 is TGCGCCAGCAGCTTTCGGGGATCCAATCAGCCCCAGCATTTT.

This clone was seen only once. Written as DNA, the CDR3 is TGTGCCAGCAGTACGATCGGGGGACCCGGGGGTAGCTCCTATAATTCACCCCTCCACTTT. Amino acid sequence: CASSTIGGPGGSSYNSPLHF. The chain employs TRBV2 and TRBJ1-6; maybe TRBD1 (5 bases). The CDR3 is 20 residues long. V was pared by 5 bases and J by 0 bases, with 23 bases between. Germline-derived CDR1 and CDR2 are SNHLY and FYNNEI.

The rearrangement links TRBV5-6 to TRBJ2-2, with a possible D match to TRBD1 (5 bases). Trimming took off 4 bases at V and 0 bases at J, with 13 bases between the two ends. Germline V lookup: CDR1 SGHDT, CDR2 YYEEEE. The CDR3 spans 16 residues. The CDR3: CASSPFAGTNTGELFF. Here the CDR3 DNA reads TGTGCCAGCAGCCCCTTCGCAGGGACGAACACCGGGGAGCTGTTTTTT. The full variable domain, rest sourced from reference TRBV5-6 and TRBJ2-2, is DAGVTQSPTHLIKTRGQQVTLRCSPKSGHDTVSWYQQALGQGPQFIFQYYEEEERQRGNFPDRFSGHQFPNYSSELNVNALLLGDSALYLCASSPFAGTNTGELFFGEGSRLTVL.

This clone was counted ten times or more. In the same sample, other DNA sequences code for this CDR3. The V and J genes are TRBV30 and TRBJ1-1; possible D gene TRBD1, 5 bases. Per germline, CDR1 GTSNPN and CDR2 SVGIG (reference sequence). The germline V and J ends were trimmed by 2 bases and 5 bases, with 9 bases remaining between them. This CDR3 contains 12 residues. The CDR3 bases are TGTGCCTGGAGTTCGAGGGGTACTGAAGCTTTCTTT. Protein: CAWSSRGTEAFF.

The chain has TRBV5-1 and TRBJ1-3, with unresolved D. Germline V gene sequence: CDR1 SGHRS, CDR2 YFSETQ. The CDR3 spans 13 residues. V gave up 7 bases and J gave up 4 bases, with 12 bases separating them. The CDR3 loop is CASRLDLGNTIYF. The CDR3, as DNA: TGCGCCAGCCGTCTCGATCTCGGAAACACCATATATTTT.

V is TRBV7-9 and J is TRBJ2-4; a weak D match, TRBD2 (5 bases). Per germline, CDR1 SEHNR and CDR2 FQNEAQ (reference sequence). The CDR3 consists of 16 residues. V dropped 2 bases and J dropped 4 bases, with 15 bases sitting between them. The chain's CDR3 is CASSLKRAHEKNIQYF. The DNA of the CDR3 is TGTGCCAGCAGCTTAAAGAGGGCCCATGAAAAAAACATTCAGTACTTC.

The CDR3 loop is CAVKGEGITDTQYF. CDR3 coding DNA: TGTGCCGTTAAAGGGGAGGGGATAACAGATACGCAGTATTTT. V gene TRBV2 combines with J gene TRBJ2-3; 7 bases line up with TRBD2. There are 14 residues in the CDR3. Germline trimming cut 11 bases from V and 3 bases from J; bases unmatched to any gene: 11. The germline V gene encodes CDR1 SNHLY and CDR2 FYNNEI.

Turning to this clone: A read error may be the cause here, since a much bigger clone is one base away. Other DNA sequences in the same sample also yield this CDR3. This sequence joins TRBV27 and TRBJ1-5; D ambiguous. This CDR3 comprises 12 residues. Germline assignment: CDR1 MNHEY and CDR2 SMNVEV (reference sequence). CDR3 protein: CARPRGNQPQHF. The CDR3 nucleotides read TGTGCCAGGCCTCGAGGCAATCAGCCTCAGCATTTT.

The J gene is TRBJ2-7, the V gene TRBV6-5; TRBD1 agrees at 8 bases. CDR3 length: 13 amino acids. The germline CDR1 and CDR2 sequences are MNHEY and SVGAGI. V lost 5 bases to trimming and J lost 7 bases; unmatched junction nucleotides: 7. In DNA, the CDR3 is TGTGCCAGCAGTAGCAGGGGGCTGGGGGAGCAGTACTTC. The encoded protein is CASSSRGLGEQYF.

With regard to this clone: The sample contains more than one DNA sequence encoding this CDR3. V is TRBV18 and J is TRBJ2-7, with 8 bases that match TRBD2. V lost 6 bases and J lost 2; bases outside the gene matches: 6. Germline V gene lookup returns CDR1 KGHSH and CDR2 LQKENI. The length of the CDR3 is 14 residues. CDR3 region: CASSPPGGAYEQYF. CDR3 nucleotide sequence: TGTGCCAGCTCCCCGCCGGGGGGGGCCTACGAGCAGTACTTC.

The chain couples TRBV6-5 to TRBJ2-1; 12 positions agree with TRBD2. The germline V gene encodes CDR1 MNHEY and CDR2 SVGAGI. This CDR3 is built from 13 residues. The junction had 1 base not matched to a gene; V was cut back by 7 bases and J by 6 bases. The CDR3 reads CASKLAGGNEQFF. CDR3 nucleotide sequence: TGTGCCAGCAAACTAGCGGGAGGCAATGAGCAGTTCTTC.

The chain links TRBV6-5 to TRBJ2-7; D may be TRBD2 (6 bases). Per germline, CDR1 MNHEY and CDR2 SVGAGI. Trimming cost V 7 bases and J 2 bases, with 15 bases left between them. This CDR3 is 14 amino acids long. The CDR3 DNA sequence: TGTGCCAGCAAGGAGGCGGGATCCCCCTACGAGCAGTACTTC. This gives the protein CASKEAGSPYEQYF.

The chain has TRBV4-1 and TRBJ1-2; D gene ambiguous. The CDR3 has 14 residues. Germline CDR1 and CDR2: MGHRA and YSYEKL. With 3 bases removed from V and 7 bases from J, the gap between germline ends came to 15 bases. CDR3 in DNA: TGCGCCAGCAGCCAGCCCGGCAGGCTCGGTGGCTACACCTTC. It translates to CASSQPGRLGGYTF.

To note about this clone: The junction shows a germline mismatch at one end, possibly a read error. CDR3: CASTLGGNRDISYGYTF. For the CDR3, the DNA is TGTGCCAGCACCTTAGGGGGAAACCGGGACATTTCATATGGCTACACCTTC. The V gene is TRBV7-2, the J gene TRBJ1-2; D may be TRBD1 (6 bases). CDR1 and CDR2 from the germline V gene are SGHTA and FQGNSA. The CDR3 extends over 17 amino acids.

The CDR3 is CASSRAVAGGPKSYNEQFF. CDR3 nucleotide sequence: TGTGCCAGCAGCCGAGCGGTAGCGGGAGGGCCGAAGTCCTACAATGAGCAGTTCTTC. The genes are TRBV7-6 and TRBJ2-1; 11 bases line up with TRBD2. There are 19 residues in the CDR3. Looked up from germline, CDR1 is SGHVS and CDR2 is FNYEAQ. The J segment lost 1 base and the V segment lost 5 bases, leaving 13 bases of the junction unmatched. The full variable domain, with the rest looked up from reference TRBV7-6 and TRBJ2-1, is GAGVSQSPRYKVTKRGQDVALRCDPISGHVSLYWYRQALGQGPEFLTYFNYEAQQDKSGLPNDRFSAERPEGSISTLTIQRTEQRDSAMYRCASSRAVAGGPKSYNEQFFGPGTRLTVL.

This clone appeared once. The rearrangement uses TRBV7-9 and TRBJ2-3; no firm D call. This CDR3 has 16 amino acids. Germline CDR1 is SEHNR and CDR2 is FQNEAQ (reference sequence). V was shortened by 1 base and J by 0 bases, with 11 bases between the two germline ends. The CDR3 DNA follows: TGTGCCAGCAGCTTAGACGTATATGGTAGCACAGATACGCAGTATTTT. It is translated as CASSLDVYGSTDTQYF. The full variable domain, with the rest looked up from reference TRBV7-9 and TRBJ2-3, is DTGVSQNPRHKITKRGQNVTFRCDPISEHNRLYWYRQTLGQGPEFLTYFQNEAQLEKSRLLSDRFSAERPKGSFSTLEIQRTEQGDSAMYLCASSLDVYGSTDTQYFGPGTRLTVL.

The genes are TRBV13 and TRBJ1-2; 7 bases are a match to TRBD1. The CDR3 loop spans 14 amino acids. The trim removed 4 bases at V and 4 bases at J, leaving 6 bases unmatched. Germline CDR1 and CDR2: PRHDT and FYEKMQ (reference sequence). The CDR3, as DNA: TGTGCCAGCAGCTGGATGGACAGGACCTATGGCTACACCTTC. It translates to CASSWMDRTYGYTF.